These T cell receptor beta chains were read from a single sample in a study of somatic mutations in cytotoxic T cells in rheumatoid arthritis. Assay: immunoSEQ multiplex PCR; the TCRdb copy retains only in-frame clones and omits some. The sample shows around 15,000 clones, approximately 69% of them seen only once. Sequenced material: CD8+ T cells sorted from blood. These receptors all come from an adult with rheumatoid arthritis. Each CDR3 is given with its conserved first and last residue. A D gene is named only where the DNA matches it firmly. Only some rows state a clone size, as once, few, many or a class for expanded clones.

J | size | length | V | D | CDR3 | DNA
TRBJ2-1 | NA | 16 | TRBV29-1 | TRBD1 | CSVDRGSHSSYNEQFF | TGCAGCGTTGACAGGGGGAGTCATAGCTCCTACAATGAGCAGTTCTTC
TRBJ2-7 | NA | 13 | TRBV14 | NA | CASSYSSNYEQYF | TGTGCCAGCAGTTACAGCTCAAACTACGAGCAGTACTTC
TRBJ2-7 | few | 17 | TRBV19 | TRBD1 | CASSLTPGGTGSFEQYF | TGTGCCAGTAGTCTCACCCCGGGTGGGACAGGGAGTTTCGAGCAGTACTTC
TRBJ2-1 | medium-sized | 16 | TRBV30 | NA | CAWSVLWGRPAYEQFF | TGTGCCTGGAGTGTACTGTGGGGGCGCCCAGCATATGAGCAGTTCTTC
TRBJ1-4 | NA | 15 | TRBV7-9 | TRBD1 | CASSLEITGAEKLFF | TGTGCCAGCAGCTTAGAAATTACAGGGGCTGAAAAACTGTTTTTT
TRBJ2-7 | medium-sized | 15 | TRBV5-4 | TRBD1 | CASSFRGQSKDEQYF | TGTGCCAGCAGCTTTAGGGGACAGAGCAAGGACGAGCAGTACTTC
TRBJ2-2 | once | 14 | TRBV4-1 | NA | CASSQVQNTGELFF | TGCGCCAGCAGCCAAGTACAGAACACCGGGGAGCTGTTTTTT
TRBJ1-1 | large | 12 | TRBV29-1 | TRBD1 | CSVRQGDTEAFF | TGCAGCGTTAGACAGGGGGACACTGAAGCTTTCTTT
TRBJ2-7 | NA | 14 | TRBV7-8 | TRBD1 | CASSPGTGAREQYF | TGTGCCAGCAGCCCAGGGACAGGGGCCCGCGAGCAGTACTTC
TRBJ1-6 | NA | 16 | TRBV5-5 | NA | CASSFSQGGPLVTLHF | TGTGCCAGCAGCTTTTCGCAGGGTGGGCCGTTGGTAACCCTCCACTTT
TRBJ1-1 | NA | 14 | TRBV2 | TRBD1 | CASSGGQGNTEAFF | TGTGCCAGCAGTGGGGGACAGGGCAACACTGAAGCTTTCTTT
TRBJ1-6 | NA | 15 | TRBV30 | TRBD1 | CAGKGAYQEYSPLHF | TGTGCCGGGAAGGGGGCCTACCAGGAATATTCACCCCTCCACTTT
TRBJ2-5 | NA | 17 | TRBV2 | TRBD2 | CASSEIRLAGGGETQYF | TGTGCCAGCAGTGAAATTCGGCTAGCGGGGGGGGGAGAGACCCAGTACTTC
TRBJ1-2 | NA | 15 | TRBV19 | TRBD1 | CASRSTGATNYGYTF | TGTGCCAGTAGATCGACAGGGGCTACTAACTATGGCTACACCTTC
TRBJ2-7 | NA | 13 | TRBV28 | TRBD1 | CASRGQGKYEQYF | TGTGCCAGCAGAGGACAGGGGAAGTACGAGCAGTACTTC
TRBJ1-2 | NA | 15 | TRBV6-5 | TRBD1 | CASSGTDRLTYGYTF | TGTGCCAGCAGTGGAACGGACAGGCTCACCTATGGCTACACCTTC
TRBJ1-6 | NA | 13 | TRBV7-6 | NA | CASSFRQNSPLHF | TGTGCCAGCAGCTTCCGCCAGAATTCACCCCTCCACTTT
TRBJ1-6 | NA | 16 | TRBV7-2 | TRBD1 | CASSFPGQARNSPLHF | TGTGCCAGCAGCTTCCCGGGACAGGCTAGAAATTCACCCCTCCACTTT
TRBJ1-5 | once | 14 | TRBV19 | NA | CASSIGGPNQPQHF | TGTGCCAGTAGTATAGGGGGACCCAATCAGCCCCAGCATTTT
TRBJ1-2 | NA | 12 | TRBV29-1 | NA | CSVPGPFYGYTF | TGCAGCGTCCCCGGACCTTTCTATGGCTACACCTTC
TRBJ2-1 | NA | 14 | TRBV19 | NA | CASSMMVIGHEQFF | TGTGCCAGTAGTATGATGGTAATCGGCCATGAGCAGTTCTTC
TRBJ1-1 | once | 16 | TRBV28 | NA | CATTDGDGPLNTEAFF | TGTGCCACCACGGACGGGGACGGACCTTTGAACACTGAAGCTTTCTTT
TRBJ1-2 | NA | 14 | TRBV9 | NA | CASSVAGSDYGYTF | TGTGCCAGCAGCGTAGCAGGAAGCGACTATGGCTACACCTTC
TRBJ1-2 | NA | 13 | TRBV4-1 | NA | CASSQRGGRGYTF | TGCGCCAGCAGCCAGCGGGGCGGTCGCGGCTACACCTTC
TRBJ2-5 | NA | 14 | TRBV7-9 | NA | CASSLEGTQETQYF | TGTGCCAGCAGCTTAGAAGGGACCCAAGAGACCCAGTACTTC
TRBJ2-7 | NA | 11 | TRBV10-3 | NA | CAISQSYEQYF | TGTGCCATCAGCCAGTCTTACGAGCAGTACTTC
TRBJ2-3 | NA | 14 | TRBV2 | TRBD2 | CASNSGGRTDTQYF | TGTGCCAGTAATAGCGGGGGACGCACAGATACGCAGTATTTT
TRBJ1-6 | NA | 15 | TRBV15 | NA | CATSRDKGGNSPLHF | TGTGCCACCAGCAGAGATAAGGGGGGAAATTCACCCCTCCACTTT
TRBJ1-4 | NA | 15 | TRBV11-3 | TRBD1 | CASSFRDRCNEKLFF | TGTGCCAGCAGCTTCCGGGACAGGTGTAATGAAAAACTGTTTTTT
TRBJ1-1 | NA | 17 | TRBV28 | TRBD1 | CASTGDRKNLVNTEAFF | TGTGCCAGTACAGGGGACAGAAAAAATTTAGTGAACACTGAAGCTTTCTTT
TRBJ1-1 | NA | 12 | TRBV28 | TRBD1 | CASSRQGWAAFF | TGTGCCAGCAGTCGACAGGGTTGGGCGGCTTTCTTT
TRBJ2-1 | NA | 15 | TRBV15 | TRBD2 | CATSGGGIESNEQFF | TGTGCCACCAGCGGGGGGGGAATAGAGAGCAATGAGCAGTTCTTC
TRBJ2-5 | NA | 16 | TRBV6-6 | TRBD2 | CASSLTLAGVAETQYF | TGTGCCAGCAGTCTTACCCTAGCGGGGGTAGCAGAGACCCAGTACTTC
TRBJ2-3 | once | 17 | TRBV7-9 | TRBD2 | CASDPIAGGTRGDTQYF | TGTGCCAGCGACCCGATAGCGGGGGGGACCCGCGGGGATACGCAGTATTTT
TRBJ1-2 | NA | 16 | TRBV15 | NA | CATSRDRNSPADGYTF | TGTGCCACCAGCAGAGATCGAAACTCGCCGGCGGATGGCTACACCTTC
TRBJ1-2 | NA | 15 | TRBV19 | NA | CASRIPGRSNYGYTF | TGTGCCAGTAGAATCCCAGGGAGGAGTAACTATGGCTACACCTTC
TRBJ2-2 | few | 12 | TRBV30 | NA | CAWSPGGGELFF | TGTGCCTGGAGTCCCGGTGGCGGGGAGCTGTTTTTT
TRBJ2-7 | NA | 12 | TRBV7-2 | NA | CASSLEGSEQYF | TGTGCCAGCAGCTTAGAAGGGAGCGAGCAGTACTTC
TRBJ2-3 | NA | 15 | TRBV19 | TRBD2 | CASKASGVSTDTQYF | TGTGCCAGTAAGGCTAGCGGGGTATCCACAGATACGCAGTATTTT
TRBJ1-4 | NA | 13 | TRBV6-6 | NA | CASRPDLSEKLFF | TGTGCCAGCAGGCCCGATCTAAGTGAAAAACTGTTTTTT